This T cell receptor beta chain was documented in a study of beta chain features in type 1 diabetes. Sequenced material consisted of expressed TCRB transcripts (all of the isolated RNA was reverse transcribed). TCRdb's copy holds only in-frame clones and misses some; the assay was immunoSEQ multiplex PCR. The repertoire holds hundreds of thousands of clones, with approximately 12% as singletons. General study findings and limits: Junctions at VDJ sites from type 1 diabetes patients had fewer insertions and more deletions. Shortening that was moderate but significant affected the TCRB CDR3s of Type 1 diabetes patients in all four CD4+ subsets.

This clone has just a few counts. Its antigen is not identified. There was one heparinised blood draw per donor, averaging roughly 120 mL. Each sorted fraction was over 95% pure. The CDR3 loop spans 15 amino acids. V gave up 2 bases and J gave up 4 bases; unmatched junction bases: 5. Per germline, CDR1 KGHSH and CDR2 LQKENI. Sequences were obtained from naive CD4+ T cells from blood. This sequence was found in a man aged 18 to 35 in good health. The chain employs TRBV18 and TRBJ2-7; 10 bases match TRBD1. Here the CDR3 reads CASSPGGQGIYEQYF. The CDR3 DNA is TGTGCCAGCTCACCAGGGGGACAGGGGATTTACGAGCAGTACTTC.